This T cell receptor beta chain derives from a study of OX40 agonist ivuxolimab in advanced cancers. Across the whole study: Recorded diagnoses for dose-escalation patients were hepatocellular carcinoma, melanoma, renal cell or head and neck cancer.

With respect to this clone: Its antigen is not known.

Germline CDR1 SGHVS, CDR2 FQNEAQ. The CDR3 runs to 16 residues. V lost 4 bases, J lost 0 bases, and 16 bases lay in between. Study observations and caveats: The mean number of expanded clones was higher in CD8+ T cells than in CD4+. Among the least clonally expanded were partial responders at 0.1-3.0 mg/kg. At 0.1 to 3.0 mg/kg and by week 6, clonal expansion occurred in CD4+ and CD8+ blood T cells.

Method: immunoSEQ multiplex PCR; TCRdb's copy keeps in-frame clones and lacks some. The sample holds around 60,000 clones, about nine tenths seen once. The J gene is TRBJ2-7, the V gene TRBV7-8; maybe TRBD2 (6 bases). This TCR derives from an adult with an advanced solid tumor such as melanoma, head and neck, liver or kidney cancer. Specimen: CD4+ or CD8+ T cells sorted from blood, collected in a trial of the OX40 agonist ivuxolimab. The CDR3 loop is CASSSPRAGDSYEQYF. The CDR3 DNA reads as TGTGCCAGCAGCTCCCCCCGAGCGGGCGACTCCTACGAGCAGTACTTC.